The clone carrying this TCR beta chain is medium-sized by share. The junction differs from germline at one of its ends, possibly a read error. Roughly three months, about 14 weeks, into antiretroviral therapy, follow-up blood was collected. All unsorted peripheral T cells were captured because whole blood was used without fractionation. Peripheral blood, under 3 ml, was drawn for RNA extraction. This sample is part of a study of HIV-infected patients and healthy controls. The CDR3 is 11 amino acids. CDR1 is MNHNY and CDR2 is SVGAGI in the germline V gene (reference sequence). cDNA was made from 400 to 500 ng RNA using alpha and beta constant primers. Each of the alpha and beta chains got its own library through chain-specific third strand synthesis with indices. A single primer pair per chain amplified all rearrangements, with per-molecule barcodes. Priming off the SP2 site generated the second strand. TCRdb re-called the 5' RACE reads with MiXCR, one entry per CDR3 protein. The sample carries about 18,000 distinct CDR3 sequences, under 9% recorded once.

The sequence was collected from an adult with HIV infection. This chain connects TRBV6-6 to TRBJ2-3; 8 bases are shared with TRBD2. Sequencing used blood, obtained during antiretroviral therapy. CDR3 sequence (DNA): TGTGCCAGCAGAAGCGGGGGCCTCCCCCATTTT. This gives the protein CASRSGGLPHF.